A single sample is the source of the 12 T cell receptor beta chains below, sequenced in a study of T-cell memory formation after mild COVID-19. TCRdb used MiXCR to reprocess the 5' RACE reads, holding one entry per CDR3 protein. Of 380,000 or so distinct CDR3 sequences listed, under 15% are singletons. Sequencing input: PBMCs or a T cell subset sorted from them (not recorded which). Receptors were obtained from a man younger than 35 who had mild COVID-19 (a few samples of this study predate the infection). Cell type and time point are not known.

J is TRBJ2-2 and V is TRBV19; no clear D. From germline, CDR1 is LNHDA and CDR2 SQIVND (reference sequence). CDR3 size: 13 residues. V was shortened by 3 bases and J by 6 bases, with 8 bases between the two germline ends. CDR3 DNA: TGTGCCAGTAGTATTCAGGTTCCCGGGGAGCTGTTTTTT. It yields the protein CASSIQVPGELFF.

The J gene is TRBJ1-2, the V gene TRBV30, with 7 bases lining up with TRBD1. The germline gives CDR1 GTSNPN, CDR2 SVGIG (reference sequence). This CDR3 has 15 residues. V was pared by 2 bases and J by 7 bases, with 13 bases of the junction left unmatched. The CDR3 bases are TGTGCCTGGAGTTCGCCAGGGGGGGGCGTTGGTGGCTACACCTTC. This gives the protein CAWSSPGGGVGGYTF.

There are a few counts of this clonotype. V is TRBV7-2 and J is TRBJ1-2; D gene ambiguous. The CDR3 is made up of 13 amino acids. Germline V CDR1 and CDR2: SGHTA, FQGNSA. Trimming removed 5 bases from V and 8 bases from J, with 15 bases in between. The CDR3 protein is CASSPSDGKGYTF. The DNA for the CDR3 is TGTGCCAGCAGCCCGAGCGACGGGAAGGGCTACACCTTC.

This clonotype was observed many times. The rearrangement links TRBV6-4 to TRBJ2-1; TRBD2 agrees at 8 bases. With 0 bases clipped from V and 2 bases from J, the junction kept 0 bases outside the gene matches. The CDR3 sequence is 15 residues long. Germline CDR1 and CDR2: MRHNA and SNTAGT. CDR3 coding DNA: TGTGCCAGCAGTGACTCTAGCGGGGCCTACAATGAGCAGTTCTTC. Translating it yields CASSDSSGAYNEQFF.

The chain links TRBV21-1 to TRBJ2-2. TRBV21-1 counts as a pseudogene. There are 14 residues in the CDR3. In nucleotides, the CDR3 is TGTGCCAGCAGCAAAGTGGGTGGCCCCGGGGAGCTGTTTTTT. Translated: CASSKVGGPGELFF.

The V call is TRBV11-2, the J call TRBJ2-2; 11 bases match TRBD2. This CDR3 comprises 15 residues. Germline CDR1 and CDR2: SGHAT and FQNNGV. The V and J ends lost 6 bases and 7 bases, in that order; junction bases with no gene match: 7. The CDR3 DNA sequence: TGTGCCAGCAGAGTAGCGGGGGGGCGATTCGGGGAGCTGTTTTTT. Its protein is CASRVAGGRFGELFF.

This rearrangement joins TRBV4-2 to TRBJ1-2; tentatively, D is TRBD1 (6 bases). This CDR3 is built from 15 residues. Trimming took off 1 base at V and 5 bases at J, with 14 bases between the two ends. Germline CDR1 LGHNA, CDR2 YNFKEQ. CDR3 nucleotide sequence: TGTGCCAGCAGCCAAGTTAGTCAGGGGCGGTATGGCTACACCTTC. Its translation: CASSQVSQGRYGYTF.

The chain is built from TRBV7-2 and TRBJ2-7, with D tentatively TRBD2 (6 bases). This CDR3 has 15 amino acids. CDR1 is SGHTA and CDR2 is FQGNSA in the germline V gene. With 0 bases removed from V and 0 bases from J, the gap between germline ends came to 9 bases. The CDR3 DNA reads as TGTGCCAGCAGCTTAGCCGGGGGTACCTCCTACGAGCAGTACTTC. It specifies CASSLAGGTSYEQYF.

The chain uses TRBV5-1 and TRBJ2-7; perhaps TRBD1 as D (5 bases). V lost 4 bases to trimming and J lost 5 bases, with 13 bases between them. The V gene's germline CDR1 is SGHRS and CDR2 YFSETQ. This CDR3 region has 13 residues. CDR3 loop: CASSRQFSDEQYF. The CDR3 DNA is TGCGCCAGCAGCCGACAGTTTTCGGACGAGCAGTACTTC. Supplemented by reference TRBV5-1 and TRBJ2-7, the full variable domain reads KAGVTQTPRYLIKTRGQQVTLSCSPISGHRSVSWYQQTPGQGLQFLFEYFSETQRNKGNFPGRFSGRQFSNSRSEMNVSTLELGDSALYLCASSRQFSDEQYFGPGTRLTVT.

This clonotype was counted a few times. This sequence joins TRBV6-2 or TRBV6-3 and TRBJ2-3, with 8 bases that match TRBD2. Germline V gives CDR1 MNHEY, CDR2 SVGEGT. There are 15 residues in the CDR3. With 5 bases clipped from V and 5 bases from J, the junction kept 9 bases outside the gene matches. CDR3 bases: TGTGCCAGCAGTCACGGACTAGCCCGGAAAGATACGCAGTATTTT. Encoded protein: CASSHGLARKDTQYF.

The J gene is TRBJ2-1, the V gene TRBV20-1; a possible D gene is TRBD2 (6 bases). CDR1 is DFQATT and CDR2 is SNEGSKA in the germline V gene (reference sequence). This CDR3 spans 14 amino acids. V gave up 1 base and J gave up 0 bases, with 7 bases separating them. The CDR3 loop is CSARGGVSYNEQFF. The CDR3 bases are TGCAGTGCTAGAGGCGGGGTCTCCTACAATGAGCAGTTCTTC.

The rearrangement uses TRBV4-2 and TRBJ1-2; unclear D gene. The CDR3 totals 15 residues. The germline V gene has CDR1 LGHNA and CDR2 YNFKEQ. Trimming cost V 1 base and J 2 bases, with 11 bases left between them. CDR3: CASSQVGQVNYGYTF. The CDR3 nucleotides are TGTGCCAGCAGCCAAGTCGGGCAGGTGAACTATGGCTACACCTTC.